One sample yielded the 27 T cell receptor beta chains listed below, sequenced in a study of early T cells in non-severe SARS-CoV-2 infection. TCRdb independently ran MiXCR on the 5' RACE reads; one entry per CDR3 protein. The table records tens of thousands of distinct CDR3 sequences, 15% of them present only once. The sequenced sample was whole blood. The receptors originated from an adult who was a healthcare worker with PCR-confirmed SARS-CoV-2 infection or an uninfected control (not recorded which).

In its sample, this clonotype was seen a few times. This chain uses TRBV21-1 with TRBJ2-7; the table's D call of TRBD2 was not tested on the DNA. TRBV21-1 is deemed a pseudogene. This CDR3 is built from 13 residues. CDR3 protein: CASSKKGSYEQYF. For the CDR3, the DNA is TGTGCCAGCAGCAAAAAGGGCAGCTACGAGCAGTACTTC.

This clonotype was seen only a few times. This chain joins TRBV10-3 and TRBJ2-1, with D uncertain. Germline loops: CDR1 ENHRY, CDR2 SYGVKD. Deletions cut 10 bases from V and 7 bases from J, with 11 bases between. This CDR3 spans 11 amino acids. CDR3 amino acids: CATRFGNEQFF. CDR3 DNA sequence: TGTGCCACGCGATTCGGTAATGAGCAGTTCTTC.

This clonotype showed up just a few times. The chain's CDR3 is CASSPHPDSTDTQYF. The CDR3 bases are TGTGCCAGCAGTCCACATCCGGACAGCACAGATACGCAGTATTTT. The rearrangement uses TRBV27 and TRBJ2-3; unclear D gene. The CDR3 has 15 amino acids. With 5 bases removed from V and 0 bases from J, the gap between germline ends came to 12 bases. CDR1 and CDR2 from the germline V gene are MNHEY and SMNVEV (reference sequence).

The gene calls are TRBV10-3 and TRBJ2-7; 11 bases agree with TRBD2. This CDR3 contains 13 residues. Germline lookup yields CDR1 ENHRY and CDR2 SYGVKD. J gave up 4 bases and V 9 bases, and 5 bases lay outside the gene matches. The CDR3 nucleotides are TGTGCCATTACTAGCGGGAGTGAGTACGAGCAGTACTTC. It specifies CAITSGSEYEQYF.

This clonotype was seen a few times. The chain has TRBV11-2 and TRBJ2-1, with 9 bases fitting TRBD2. This CDR3 has 18 residues. J gave up 1 base and V 5 bases, and 12 bases lay outside the gene matches. Germline V lookup: CDR1 SGHAT, CDR2 FQNNGV. Here the CDR3 DNA reads TGTGCCAGCAGCCCCGCCCCCCTAGCGGGGCCTTCCTACAATGAGCAGTTCTTC. This translates into CASSPAPLAGPSYNEQFF.

This clonotype was seen many times. J is TRBJ2-3 and V is TRBV7-8; 8 bases align to TRBD2. Germline V gives CDR1 SGHVS, CDR2 FQNEAQ. The CDR3 sequence is 15 residues long. Unmatched junction bases numbered 1, after V lost 1 base and J lost 1 base. CDR3: CASSLVTSGTDTQYF. CDR3 coding DNA: TGTGCCAGCAGCTTAGTGACTAGCGGCACAGATACGCAGTATTTT. The full variable domain, in which reference TRBV7-8 and TRBJ2-3 provide the parts outside the CDR3, is GAGVSQSPRYKVAKRGQDVALRCDPISGHVSLFWYQQALGQGPEFLTYFQNEAQLDKSGLPSDRFFAERPEGSVSTLKIQRTQQEDSAVYLCASSLVTSGTDTQYFGPGTRLTVL.

This clonotype was detected only a few times. The DNA for the CDR3 is TGTGCCTGGAGTGTAGCATTCGACGAGCAGTACTTC. Its protein product is CAWSVAFDEQYF. The V gene is TRBV30, the J gene TRBJ2-7, with D uncertain. The germline V and J ends were trimmed by 0 bases and 5 bases, with 8 bases remaining between them. This CDR3 comprises 12 residues. Germline CDR1 is GTSNPN and CDR2 is SVGIG (reference sequence).

This chain joins TRBV12-3 or TRBV12-4 and TRBJ2-7, with 15 bases aligning to TRBD2. This CDR3 has 15 amino acids. V was pared by 6 bases and J by 9 bases, with 9 bases of the junction left unmatched. The CDR3 loop is CASSQGLAGGPGQYF. In nucleotides, the CDR3 is TGTGCCAGCAGCCAGGGACTAGCGGGAGGCCCGGGGCAGTACTTC.

The chain has TRBV28 and TRBJ1-5; tentative D call: TRBD1 (5 bases). CDR3 length equals 16 residues. CDR1 is MDHEN, CDR2 SYDVKM, per germline. Trimming removed 3 bases from V and 5 bases from J, with 17 bases in between. Here the CDR3 DNA reads TGTGCCAGCAGTTTCCTCGGCTCCAGGGATCATCAGCCCCAGCATTTT. Protein sequence: CASSFLGSRDHQPQHF. Together with reference TRBV28 and TRBJ1-5, the CDR3 gives the full variable domain: DVKVTQSSRYLVKRTGEKVFLECVQDMDHENMFWYRQDPGLGLRLIYFSYDVKMKEKGDIPEGYSVSREKKERFSLILESASTNQTSMYLCASSFLGSRDHQPQHFGDGTRLSIL.

This clonotype was detected many times. The chain links TRBV20-1 to TRBJ1-5, with 7 bases aligning to TRBD1. Germline loops: CDR1 DFQATT, CDR2 SNEGSKA (reference sequence). The CDR3 contains 16 residues. V shed 5 bases and J 0 bases; nucleotides not matched to a gene: 10. This CDR3 is CSALQGGAYSNQPQHF. The CDR3 DNA sequence: TGCAGTGCTCTCCAGGGGGGTGCTTATAGCAATCAGCCCCAGCATTTT.

The chain recombines TRBV29-1 with TRBJ2-2; 13 nucleotides align to TRBD2. The CDR3 has 15 amino acids. V trimming: 6 bases; J trimming: 4 bases; junction bases outside the gene matches: 5. CDR1 and CDR2 from the germline V gene are SQVTM and ANQGSEA. The CDR3 sequence is CSVGLAGVPTGELFF. CDR3 coding DNA: TGCAGCGTAGGACTAGCGGGAGTGCCCACCGGGGAGCTGTTTTTT.

The sample holds a few counts of this clonotype. V usage is TRBV6-5 and J usage is TRBJ2-1, with a weak D call TRBD1 (6 bases). The ends were cut back, 4 bases at V and 0 bases at J, with 10 bases in the middle. Germline values: CDR1 MNHEY, CDR2 SVGAGI. CDR3 length: 15 residues. The CDR3 region has the DNA TGTGCCAGCAGTTCGAGACAGGTCTCCTACAATGAGCAGTTCTTC. Residues: CASSSRQVSYNEQFF.

In regard to this clonotype: Just one base apart from a much larger clone, this may be a read error. Here the CDR3 omits its conserved ending phenylalanine or tryptophan, so a read error is the likely source. It is unclear where the CDR3 begins or ends on the DNA, so no DNA is shown, and the CDR3 is as TCRdb lists it. V gene TRBV28 combines with J gene TRBJ2-7; the table names TRBD2, a call not compared with the DNA. Both ends counted, the CDR3 spans 12 residues. Germline CDR1 MDHEN, CDR2 SYDVKM. CDR3 sequence: CASSFWSSGRVI.

At least ten counts were recorded for this clonotype. V is TRBV28 and J is TRBJ1-5; TRBD1 matches 9 bases. J gave up 6 bases and V 4 bases, and 4 bases lay outside the gene matches. The CDR3 totals 14 residues. Germline assignment: CDR1 MDHEN and CDR2 SYDVKM. DNA of the CDR3: TGTGCCAGCAGTTCACAGGGGGCCTTTCAGCCCCAGCATTTT. Translation: CASSSQGAFQPQHF.

Here the CDR3 DNA reads TGTGCCAGCAGCCCTCTAGCGGCTACCACCTACGAGCAGTACTTC. Translated: CASSPLAATTYEQYF. The J gene is TRBJ2-7, the V gene TRBV7-8; TRBD2 aligns across 7 bases. Trimming removed 5 bases from V and 2 bases from J; junction bases left unmatched: 9. There are 15 residues in the CDR3. CDR1 is SGHVS, CDR2 FQNEAQ, per germline.

This clonotype has just a few counts. The rearrangement uses TRBV18 and TRBJ2-7; weak D call: TRBD2 (6 bases). Germline V gene sequence: CDR1 KGHSH, CDR2 LQKENI. The CDR3 has 14 amino acids. Trimming removed 4 bases at V and 4 bases at J, with 14 bases between. The CDR3 loop reads CASSRGTALYEQYF. For the CDR3, the DNA is TGTGCCAGCTCACGCGGGACTGCCCTTTACGAGCAGTACTTC.

Remarks on this clonotype: This may arise from a read error, as a much more abundant clone is one base away. The CDR3 DNA sequence: TGTGCCAGCTTACTCGGGACTGACCGGGAGCTGTTTTTT. Translation gives CASLLGTDRELFF. The rearrangement links TRBV18 to TRBJ2-2, with a weak D call TRBD2 (6 bases). Germline V lookup: CDR1 KGHSH, CDR2 LQKENI. V lost 7 bases, J lost 9 bases, and 15 bases lay in between. This CDR3 is 13 amino acids long.

J is TRBJ2-4 and V is TRBV11-2; D not certain. There are 16 residues in the CDR3. The ends were cut back, 5 bases at V and 1 base at J, with 15 bases in the middle. Per germline, CDR1 SGHAT and CDR2 FQNNGV. CDR3 DNA sequence: TGTGCCAGCAGCCTAGGCCCTGAAAATGCCAAAAACATTCAGTACTTC. The encoded protein is CASSLGPENAKNIQYF.

This chain uses TRBV5-1 with TRBJ2-3; no clear D. Germline V CDR1 and CDR2: SGHRS, YFSETQ. Between the trimmed V and J ends, which lost 0 bases and 0 bases, there was a span of 8 bases. This CDR3 region has 15 residues. CDR3 residues: CASSLVQASTDTQYF. The CDR3, as DNA: TGCGCCAGCAGCTTGGTCCAGGCGAGCACAGATACGCAGTATTTT.

This clonotype showed up just a few times. The chain carries TRBV11-2 and TRBJ2-1; 15 nucleotides line up with TRBD2. This CDR3 spans 14 amino acids. With V trimmed by 10 bases and J by 7 bases, 5 bases remained unmatched. From germline, CDR1 is SGHAT and CDR2 FQNNGV. The CDR3 region has the DNA TGTGCCACCCGAGGACTAGCGGGAGGGAATGAGCAGTTCTTC. Its protein is CATRGLAGGNEQFF.

This clonotype was counted between two and nine times. The chain carries TRBV7-9 and TRBJ2-3; the match to TRBD2 covers 7 bases. V dropped 1 base and J dropped 6; count of bases not matched to a gene: 10. The CDR3 runs 16 residues. The germline CDR1 and CDR2 sequences are SEHNR and FQNEAQ (reference sequence). The CDR3 reads CASSLVAGGSSDTQYF. The CDR3 DNA follows: TGTGCCAGCAGCTTAGTCGCCGGGGGGAGTTCCGATACGCAGTATTTT.

The CDR3: CASSFPRVEQFF. The CDR3 nucleotides read TGTGCCAGCAGTTTTCCCAGGGTTGAGCAGTTCTTC. This chain joins TRBV28 and TRBJ2-1; possibly TRBD1 for D (5 bases). Trimming removed 3 bases from V and 9 bases from J, with 9 bases in between. CDR3 size: 12 residues. The germline gives CDR1 MDHEN, CDR2 SYDVKM.

The rearrangement links TRBV29-1 to TRBJ1-1; possible D gene TRBD1, 6 bases. Germline loops: CDR1 SQVTM, CDR2 ANQGSEA. V was cut by 7 bases and J by 0 bases, with 9 bases left in between. CDR3 length: 12 amino acids. Written as DNA, the CDR3 is TGCAGCGCCAGGACAGTGAACACTGAAGCTTTCTTT. Amino acids: CSARTVNTEAFF.

This clonotype was seen repeatedly, ten times or more. CDR3 nucleotides: TGTGCCAGCAGCTTAGGATTTTACGAGCAGTACTTC. This codes for CASSLGFYEQYF. The V and J genes are TRBV11-2 and TRBJ2-7; unclear D gene. The CDR3 runs 12 residues. The germline V gene encodes CDR1 SGHAT and CDR2 FQNNGV. Trimming pared 1 base from V and 4 bases from J, leaving 5 bases between.

The chain carries TRBV7-2 and TRBJ1-1; D is undetermined. The CDR3 totals 14 residues. The V and J ends lost 3 bases and 1 base respectively, with 9 bases between them. Looked up from germline, CDR1 is SGHTA and CDR2 is FQGNSA. CDR3 region: CASSFSGRNTEAFF. CDR3 nucleotide sequence: TGTGCCAGCAGCTTTTCTGGACGGAACACTGAAGCTTTCTTT. Combining the CDR3 with reference TRBV7-2 and TRBJ1-1 gives the whole variable domain GAGVSQSPSNKVTEKGKDVELRCDPISGHTALYWYRQSLGQGLEFLIYFQGNSAPDKSGLPSDRFSAERTGGSVSTLTIQRTQQEDSAVYLCASSFSGRNTEAFFGQGTRLTVV.

V usage is TRBV12-3 or TRBV12-4 and J usage is TRBJ1-1; the D gene is possibly TRBD1 (5 bases). Trimming cost V 5 bases and J 4 bases, with 14 bases left between them. This CDR3 region has 14 residues. The CDR3: CASSPEVGGTEAFF. CDR3 in DNA: TGTGCCAGCAGTCCCGAGGTTGGGGGCACTGAAGCTTTCTTT.

V is TRBV30 and J is TRBJ2-7, with D perhaps matching TRBD1 (6 bases). Germline V gene sequence: CDR1 GTSNPN, CDR2 SVGIG (reference sequence). V shed 6 bases and J shed 3 bases, with 24 bases lying between them. The CDR3 is made up of 16 amino acids. The CDR3 region has the DNA TGTGCCTGTACGGGCGACACAGGGAATTCGATCTACGAGCAGTACTTC. Translated, it gives CACTGDTGNSIYEQYF.